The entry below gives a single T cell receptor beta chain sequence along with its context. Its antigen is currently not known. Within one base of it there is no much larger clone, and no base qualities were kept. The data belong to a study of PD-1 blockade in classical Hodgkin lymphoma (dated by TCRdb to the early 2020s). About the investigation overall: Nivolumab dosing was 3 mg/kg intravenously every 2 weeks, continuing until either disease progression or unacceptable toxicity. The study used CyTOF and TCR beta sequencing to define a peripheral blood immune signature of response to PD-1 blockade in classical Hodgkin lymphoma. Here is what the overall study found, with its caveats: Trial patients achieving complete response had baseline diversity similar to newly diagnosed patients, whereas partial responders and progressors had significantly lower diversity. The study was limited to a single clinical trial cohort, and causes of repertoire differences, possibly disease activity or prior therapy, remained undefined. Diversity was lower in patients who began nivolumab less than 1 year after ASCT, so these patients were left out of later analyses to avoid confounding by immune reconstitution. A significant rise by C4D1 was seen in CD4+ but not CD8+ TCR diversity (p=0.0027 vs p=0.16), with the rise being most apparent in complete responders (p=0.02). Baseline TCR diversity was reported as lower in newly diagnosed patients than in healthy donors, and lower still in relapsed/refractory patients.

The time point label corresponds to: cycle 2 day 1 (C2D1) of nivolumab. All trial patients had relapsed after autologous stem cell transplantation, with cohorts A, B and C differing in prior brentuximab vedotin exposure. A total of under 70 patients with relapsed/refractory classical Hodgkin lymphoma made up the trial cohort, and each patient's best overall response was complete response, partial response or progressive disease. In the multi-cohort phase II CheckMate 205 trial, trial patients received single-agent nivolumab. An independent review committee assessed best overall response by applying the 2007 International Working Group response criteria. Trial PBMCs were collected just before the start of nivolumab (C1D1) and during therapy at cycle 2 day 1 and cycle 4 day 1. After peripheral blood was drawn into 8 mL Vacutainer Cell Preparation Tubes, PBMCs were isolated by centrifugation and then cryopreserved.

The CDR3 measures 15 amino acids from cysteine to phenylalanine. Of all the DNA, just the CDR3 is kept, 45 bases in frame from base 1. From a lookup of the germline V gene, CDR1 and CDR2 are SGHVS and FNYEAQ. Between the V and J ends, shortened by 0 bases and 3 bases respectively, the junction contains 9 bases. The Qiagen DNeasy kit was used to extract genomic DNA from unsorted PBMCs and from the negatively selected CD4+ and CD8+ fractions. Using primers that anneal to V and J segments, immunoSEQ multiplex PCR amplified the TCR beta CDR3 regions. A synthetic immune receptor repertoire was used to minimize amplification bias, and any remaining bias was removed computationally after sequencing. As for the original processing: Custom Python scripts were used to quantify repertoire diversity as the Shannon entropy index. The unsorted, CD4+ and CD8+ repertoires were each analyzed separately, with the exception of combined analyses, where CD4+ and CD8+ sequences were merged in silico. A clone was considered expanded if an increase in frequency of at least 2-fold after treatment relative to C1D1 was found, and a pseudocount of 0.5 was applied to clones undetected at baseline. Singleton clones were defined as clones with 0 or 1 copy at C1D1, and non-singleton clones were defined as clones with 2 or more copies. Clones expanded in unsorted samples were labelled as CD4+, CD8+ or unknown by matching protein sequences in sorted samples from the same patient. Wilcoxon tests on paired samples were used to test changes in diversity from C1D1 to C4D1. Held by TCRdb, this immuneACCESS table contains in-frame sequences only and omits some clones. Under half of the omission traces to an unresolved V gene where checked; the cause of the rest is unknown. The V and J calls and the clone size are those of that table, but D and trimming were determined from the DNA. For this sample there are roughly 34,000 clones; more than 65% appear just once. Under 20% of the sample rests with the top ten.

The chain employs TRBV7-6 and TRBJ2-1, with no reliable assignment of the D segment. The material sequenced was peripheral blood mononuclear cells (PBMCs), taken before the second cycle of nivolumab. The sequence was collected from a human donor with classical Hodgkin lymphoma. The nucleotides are TGTGCCAGCAGCTTAGCGAGGCAAAGCTACAATGAGCAGTTCTTC. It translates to CASSLARQSYNEQFF.